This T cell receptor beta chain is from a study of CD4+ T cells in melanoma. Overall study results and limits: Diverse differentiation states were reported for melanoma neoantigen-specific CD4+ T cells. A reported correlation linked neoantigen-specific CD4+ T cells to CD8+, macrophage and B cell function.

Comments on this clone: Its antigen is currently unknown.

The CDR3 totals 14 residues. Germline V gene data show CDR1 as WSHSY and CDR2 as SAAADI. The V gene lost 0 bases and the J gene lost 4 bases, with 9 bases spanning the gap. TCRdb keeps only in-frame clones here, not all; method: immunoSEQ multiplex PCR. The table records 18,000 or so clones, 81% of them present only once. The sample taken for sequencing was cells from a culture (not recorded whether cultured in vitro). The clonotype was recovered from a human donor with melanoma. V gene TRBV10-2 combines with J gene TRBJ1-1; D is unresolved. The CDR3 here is CASSESGLSTEAFF. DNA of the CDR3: TGCGCCAGCAGTGAGTCAGGGTTGTCCACTGAAGCTTTCTTT.